These T cell receptor beta chains were read from a single sample in a study of blood T cell repertoires in COVID-19. The data were produced by immunoSEQ multiplex PCR, yet TCRdb's version contains in-frame clones alone and is incomplete. Seen here are more than 95,000 clones, around 87% observed once, and the top ten hold about 16%. The sample comprised peripheral blood. These receptors were obtained from a middle-aged man with acute or convalescent COVID-19. CDR3s include the opening cysteine and the closing phenylalanine or tryptophan. The D gene is left open where the match is weak. Only some rows state a clone size, as once, few, many or a class for expanded clones.

d_gene | j_gene | v_gene | abundance | CDR3nt | CDR3aa
TRBD1 | TRBJ1-4 | TRBV6-5 | NA | TGTGCCAGCGGGACAGGTACTGAAAAACTGTTTTTT | CASGTGTEKLFF
TRBD2 | TRBJ2-1 | TRBV28 | NA | TGTGCCAGCAGCCCATTAAGCGGGAGGAGCTCCTACAATGAGCAGTTCTTC | CASSPLSGRSSYNEQFF
TRBD2 | TRBJ2-1 | TRBV4-2 | few | TGTGCCAGCAGCCAAGGGACTAGCGGACCCTACAATGAGCAGTTCTTC | CASSQGTSGPYNEQFF
TRBD2 | TRBJ2-1 | TRBV5-1 | NA | TGCGCCAGCAGCTTGGGAGCGGGGTGGAACAATGAGCAGTTCTTC | CASSLGAGWNNEQFF
TRBD2 | TRBJ2-3 | TRBV10-3 | NA | TGTGTAGCGGGAGGAAGAGATACGCAGTATTTT | CVAGGRDTQYF
TRBD1 | TRBJ2-7 | TRBV5-1 | once | TGCGCCAGCAGCTTGGGTTGGGACAGGGTTACCTACGAGCAGTACTTC | CASSLGWDRVTYEQYF
NA | TRBJ1-2 | TRBV11-2 | NA | TGTGCCAGCAGCTTAGATTCCGGACAATTGGGGGGCTACACCTTC | CASSLDSGQLGGYTF
TRBD2 | TRBJ2-7 | TRBV2 | NA | TGTGCCAGCAGTCGGGGGGGAACGATCTACGAGCAGTACTTC | CASSRGGTIYEQYF
NA | TRBJ2-2 | TRBV19 | NA | TGTGCCAGTAAGGTGGCGATGGGGCAGGGCCTCACCGGGGAGCTGTTTTTT | CASKVAMGQGLTGELFF
TRBD2 | TRBJ2-5 | TRBV5-1 | NA | TGCGCCAGCAGCTTGGGGTCTAGCGGGAGTGGAGAGACCCAGTACTTC | CASSLGSSGSGETQYF
NA | TRBJ2-7 | TRBV28 | NA | TGTGCCAGCAGTTTTAGTAAAACAGTCGAGCAGTACTTC | CASSFSKTVEQYF
NA | TRBJ2-5 | TRBV3-1/TRBV3-2 | once | TGTGCCAGCACCCCCTGGGCTCAAGAGACCCAGTACTTC | CASTPWAQETQYF
NA | TRBJ2-2 | TRBV5-1 | NA | TGCGCCAGCAGCTTGGTGGGGGGAAAAACCGGGGAGCTGTTTTTT | CASSLVGGKTGELFF